These 4 T cell receptor beta chains share one sample of origin, sequenced in a study of radiation and T cells in renal cell carcinoma. Indicated time point: blood 2 weeks post-SBRT. Regarding treatment: 15 Gy SBRT to primary tumor, nephrectomy 4 weeks later. Method: immunoSEQ multiplex PCR; TCRdb's copy keeps in-frame clones and lacks some. The table shows 100,000 to 150,000 clones, with roughly four fifths occurring only once. The sample here was blood, taken from a patient whose treatment included radiotherapy and nephrectomy. The receptor set was obtained from a man aged 50 to 60 with renal cell carcinoma.

This clone was observed once. The chain couples TRBV5-1 to TRBJ2-3; D unresolved. V lost 4 bases, J lost 5 bases, and 14 bases lay in between. The CDR3 totals 14 residues. Germline values: CDR1 SGHRS, CDR2 YFSETQ. The CDR3 DNA sequence: TGCGCCAGCAGCCGTACGGGTGAATTAGATACGCAGTATTTT. As protein: CASSRTGELDTQYF.

The chain uses TRBV4-3 and TRBJ2-3; 9 nucleotides match TRBD2. J was trimmed by 5 bases and V by 7 bases; bases with no gene match: 7. The CDR3 has 14 residues. Germline V gives CDR1 LGHNA, CDR2 YSLEER. The CDR3 is CASKGGGVGDTQYF. In nucleotides, the CDR3 is TGCGCCAGCAAGGGCGGGGGGGTTGGAGATACGCAGTATTTT.

The V and J genes are TRBV7-8 and TRBJ2-7; 7 bases map to TRBD1. CDR1 and CDR2 from the germline V gene are SGHVS and FQNEAQ. The CDR3 totals 14 residues. The J segment lost 7 bases and the V segment lost 5 bases, leaving 11 bases of the junction unmatched. In nucleotides, the CDR3 is TGTGCCAGCAGCCTGGACAGGACCACGGGAGAGCAGTACTTC. Protein product: CASSLDRTTGEQYF.

The CDR3 DNA is TGTGCCAGCAGTTATTCGAGGGGGCAGGGGGCCACTGAAGCTTTCTTT. The encoded protein is CASSYSRGQGATEAFF. V and J are TRBV6-5 and TRBJ1-1, with 8 bases lining up with TRBD1. Unmatched junction bases numbered 10, after V lost 3 bases and J lost 4 bases. This CDR3 comprises 16 residues. From germline, CDR1 is MNHEY and CDR2 SVGAGI.